This is a list of T cell receptor beta chains from one sample in a study of T-cell memory formation after mild COVID-19. Each CDR3 protein is one row after TCRdb ran MiXCR on the 5' RACE reads. Of about 50,000 distinct CDR3 sequences listed, around 10% are singletons. Material: PBMCs or a T cell subset sorted from them (not recorded which). These receptors all come from a man aged 18 to 35 who had mild COVID-19 (a few samples of this study predate the infection). Cell type and time point are not known. The CDR3 runs from the conserved cysteine through the conserved F or W. The D gene is left open where the match is weak. Not all rows give a size; the values are once, few, many and, for expanded clones, a class.

V	D	J	size	CDR3	DNA
TRBV12-3/TRBV12-4	.	TRBJ1-4	.	CASSPSWGIEKLFF	TGTGCCAGCAGCCCATCCTGGGGAATTGAAAAACTGTTTTTT
TRBV20-1	TRBD2	TRBJ2-1	.	CSARFSYRGVNEQFF	TGCAGTGCTAGATTCTCCTACCGGGGGGTGAATGAGCAGTTCTTC
TRBV7-2	.	TRBJ1-5	.	CASSPGGGGDQPQHF	TGTGCCAGCAGCCCGGGGGGGGGCGGAGATCAGCCCCAGCATTTT
TRBV9	.	TRBJ2-5	.	CASSVGPLAGETQYF	TGTGCCAGCAGCGTAGGGCCACTAGCCGGGGAGACCCAGTACTTC
TRBV4-3	TRBD1	TRBJ2-5	.	CASSQGDSLQETQYF	TGCGCCAGCAGCCAAGGGGACAGCTTACAAGAGACCCAGTACTTC
TRBV6-5	.	TRBJ2-3	.	CASMGRQGTDTQYF	TGTGCCAGCATGGGAAGACAGGGCACAGATACGCAGTATTTT
TRBV2	.	TRBJ1-5	.	CASTERGQPQHF	TGTGCCAGCACCGAAAGGGGTCAGCCCCAGCATTTT
TRBV29-1	.	TRBJ1-1	many	CSAMAGWAMNTEAFF	TGCAGCGCGATGGCGGGGTGGGCCATGAACACTGAAGCTTTCTTT
TRBV12-3/TRBV12-4	TRBD1	TRBJ1-3	.	CASSLTGASNTIYF	TGTGCCAGCAGCCTGACAGGGGCAAGTAACACCATATATTTT
TRBV12-3/TRBV12-4	TRBD1	TRBJ1-1	many	CASRTEQGRNTEAFF	TGTGCCAGCAGGACAGAACAGGGGCGGAACACTGAAGCTTTCTTT
TRBV20-1	TRBD1	TRBJ1-2	few	CSASRQGDGYTF	TGCAGTGCTAGCCGACAGGGGGATGGCTACACCTTC
TRBV7-2	.	TRBJ1-5	many	CASSLGPNQPQHF	TGTGCCAGCAGCTTAGGACCGAATCAGCCCCAGCATTTT
TRBV20-1	.	TRBJ1-6	.	CSARDRAGENSPLHF	TGCAGTGCTAGAGATCGGGCAGGGGAGAATTCACCCCTCCACTTT
TRBV5-1	.	TRBJ1-6	many	CASSITGPFQTLHF	TGCGCCAGCAGCATAACAGGACCCTTTCAGACCCTCCACTTT
TRBV10-3	.	TRBJ1-1	once	CAISEGSQGDTEAFF	TGTGCCATCAGCGAGGGCTCACAGGGAGACACTGAAGCTTTCTTT
TRBV28	.	TRBJ1-5	few	CASQTGDYSNQPQHF	TGTGCCAGCCAGACAGGAGACTATAGCAATCAGCCCCAGCATTTT
TRBV28	.	TRBJ2-1	.	CASTSGAAYNEQFF	TGTGCCAGCACGAGCGGAGCTGCCTACAATGAGCAGTTCTTC
TRBV12-3/TRBV12-4	.	TRBJ1-4	few	CASSLGSISEKLFF	TGTGCCAGCAGTTTAGGCAGTATTAGTGAAAAACTGTTTTTT
TRBV30	.	TRBJ2-7	few	CAWRPEGYLSYEQYF	TGTGCCTGGCGGCCTGAAGGATACCTCTCCTACGAGCAGTACTTC
TRBV5-4	TRBD1	TRBJ2-1	.	CASSPGQGYNEQFF	TGTGCCAGCAGCCCGGGACAGGGGTACAATGAGCAGTTCTTC
TRBV11-2	TRBD1	TRBJ1-6	.	CASSSDRAIGNSPLHF	TGTGCCAGCAGCTCCGACAGGGCGATAGGGAATTCACCCCTCCACTTT
TRBV6-5	.	TRBJ1-2	few	CASSPGADYGYTF	TGTGCCAGCAGTCCAGGAGCGGACTATGGCTACACCTTC
TRBV4-1	TRBD1	TRBJ1-2	few	CASSQPRDRELPNYGYTF	TGCGCCAGCAGCCAACCTCGGGACAGGGAGTTACCTAACTATGGCTACACCTTC
TRBV6-1	.	TRBJ2-7	many	CASSPQGTEQYF	TGTGCCAGCAGTCCACAGGGAACCGAGCAGTACTTC
TRBV19	.	TRBJ1-5	few	CASSISQVRRQPQHF	TGTGCCAGTAGTATAAGCCAGGTCCGGAGGCAGCCCCAGCATTTT
TRBV28	.	TRBJ1-4	.	CASKNPRDLKLFF	TGTGCCAGCAAAAATCCCCGGGACCTAAAACTGTTTTTT
TRBV6-5	TRBD1	TRBJ2-2	few	CASSTRTGGTRNTGELFF	TGTGCCAGCAGTACCCGGACAGGGGGTACCAGGAACACCGGGGAGCTGTTTTTT